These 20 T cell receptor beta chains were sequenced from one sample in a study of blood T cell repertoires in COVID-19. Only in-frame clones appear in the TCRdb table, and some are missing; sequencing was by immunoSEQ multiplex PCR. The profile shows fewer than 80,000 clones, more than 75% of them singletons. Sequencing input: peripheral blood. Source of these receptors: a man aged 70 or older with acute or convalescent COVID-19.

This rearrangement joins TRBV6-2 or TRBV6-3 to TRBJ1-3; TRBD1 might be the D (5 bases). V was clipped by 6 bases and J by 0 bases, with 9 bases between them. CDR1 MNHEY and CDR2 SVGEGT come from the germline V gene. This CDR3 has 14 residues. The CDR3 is CASSSDSSGNTIYF. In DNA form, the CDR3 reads TGTGCCAGCAGCTCCGACAGCTCTGGAAACACCATATATTTT.

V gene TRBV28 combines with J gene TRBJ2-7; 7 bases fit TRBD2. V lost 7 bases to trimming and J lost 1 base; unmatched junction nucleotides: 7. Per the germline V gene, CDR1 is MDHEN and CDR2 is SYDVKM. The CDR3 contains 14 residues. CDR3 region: CASKRSGPSYEQYF. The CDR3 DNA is TGTGCCAGCAAACGTAGCGGGCCTTCCTACGAGCAGTACTTC.

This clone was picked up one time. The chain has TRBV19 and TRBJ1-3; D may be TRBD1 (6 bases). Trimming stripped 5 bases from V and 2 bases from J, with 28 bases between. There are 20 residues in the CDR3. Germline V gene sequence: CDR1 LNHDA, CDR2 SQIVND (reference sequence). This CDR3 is CASSAMGSGRGRSAGNTIYF. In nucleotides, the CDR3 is TGTGCCAGTAGTGCGATGGGCTCCGGCAGGGGAAGAAGTGCTGGAAACACCATATATTTT.

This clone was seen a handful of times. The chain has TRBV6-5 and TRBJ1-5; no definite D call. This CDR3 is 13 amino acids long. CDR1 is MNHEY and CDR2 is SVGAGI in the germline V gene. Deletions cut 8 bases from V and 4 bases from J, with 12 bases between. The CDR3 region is CASASLDNQPQHF. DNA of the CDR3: TGTGCCAGCGCTTCTCTAGATAATCAGCCCCAGCATTTT.

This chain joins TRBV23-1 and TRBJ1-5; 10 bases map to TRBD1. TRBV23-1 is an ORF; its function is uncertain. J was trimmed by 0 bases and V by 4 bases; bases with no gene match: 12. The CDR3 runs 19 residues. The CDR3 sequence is CASSRRDRGLDHSNQPQHF. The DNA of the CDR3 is TGCGCCAGCAGTCGCAGGGACAGGGGCCTGGATCATAGCAATCAGCCCCAGCATTTT.

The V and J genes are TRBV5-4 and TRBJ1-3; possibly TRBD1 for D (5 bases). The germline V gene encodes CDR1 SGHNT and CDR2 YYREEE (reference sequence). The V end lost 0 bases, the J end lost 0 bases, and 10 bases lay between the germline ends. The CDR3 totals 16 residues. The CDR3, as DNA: TGTGCCAGCAGCTTGGCCGGGGGTTACTCTGGAAACACCATATATTTT. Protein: CASSLAGGYSGNTIYF.

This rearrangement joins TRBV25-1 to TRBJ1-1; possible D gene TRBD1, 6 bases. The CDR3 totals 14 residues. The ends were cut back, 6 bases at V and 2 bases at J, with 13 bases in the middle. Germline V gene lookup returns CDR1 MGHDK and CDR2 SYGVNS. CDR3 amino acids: CASRQGSGNTEAFF. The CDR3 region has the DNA TGTGCCAGCAGGCAGGGGTCTGGTAACACTGAAGCTTTCTTT.

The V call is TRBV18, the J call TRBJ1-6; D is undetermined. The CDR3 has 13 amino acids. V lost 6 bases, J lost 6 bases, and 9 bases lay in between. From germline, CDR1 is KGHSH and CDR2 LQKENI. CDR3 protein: CASSPAGNSPLHF. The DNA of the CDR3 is TGTGCCAGCTCCCCCGCGGGTAATTCACCCCTCCACTTT.

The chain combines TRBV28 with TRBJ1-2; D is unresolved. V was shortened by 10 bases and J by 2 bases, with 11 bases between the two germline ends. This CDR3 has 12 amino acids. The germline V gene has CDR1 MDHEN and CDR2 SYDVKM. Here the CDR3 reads CAIREGNYGYTF. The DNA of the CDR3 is TGTGCCATCCGCGAGGGAAACTATGGCTACACCTTC.

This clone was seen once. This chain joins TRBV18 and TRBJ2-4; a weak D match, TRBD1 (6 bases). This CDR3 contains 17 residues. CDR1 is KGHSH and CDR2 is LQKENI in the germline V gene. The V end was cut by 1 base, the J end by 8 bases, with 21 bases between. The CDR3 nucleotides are TGTGCCAGCTCACCACGGCAGGGACAAAATCATCAGGACATTCAGTACTTC. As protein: CASSPRQGQNHQDIQYF. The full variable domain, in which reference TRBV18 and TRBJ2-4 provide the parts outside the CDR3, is NAGVMQNPRHLVRRRGQEARLRCSPMKGHSHVYWYRQLPEEGLKFMVYLQKENIIDESGMPKERFSAEFPKEGPSILRIQQVVRGDSAAYFCASSPRQGQNHQDIQYFGAGTRLSVL.

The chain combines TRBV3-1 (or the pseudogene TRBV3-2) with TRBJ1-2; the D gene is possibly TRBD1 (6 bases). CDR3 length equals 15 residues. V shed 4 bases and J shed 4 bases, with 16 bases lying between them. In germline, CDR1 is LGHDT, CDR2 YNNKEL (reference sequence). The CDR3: CASSLPGQPPYGYTF. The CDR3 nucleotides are TGTGCCAGCAGCCTCCCCGGACAGCCACCCTATGGCTACACCTTC.

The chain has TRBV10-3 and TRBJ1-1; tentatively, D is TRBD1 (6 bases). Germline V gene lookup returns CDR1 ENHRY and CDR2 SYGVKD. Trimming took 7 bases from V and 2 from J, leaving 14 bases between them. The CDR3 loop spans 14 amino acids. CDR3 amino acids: CAITRDTANTEAFF. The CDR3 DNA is TGTGCCATCACCAGGGACACGGCCAACACTGAAGCTTTCTTT.

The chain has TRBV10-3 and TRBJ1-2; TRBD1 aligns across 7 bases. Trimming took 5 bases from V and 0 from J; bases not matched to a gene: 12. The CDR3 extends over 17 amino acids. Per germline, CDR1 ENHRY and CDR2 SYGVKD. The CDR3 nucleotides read TGTGCCATCAGTAACACCCAACAGGGGTACCCTAACTATGGCTACACCTTC. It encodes CAISNTQQGYPNYGYTF.

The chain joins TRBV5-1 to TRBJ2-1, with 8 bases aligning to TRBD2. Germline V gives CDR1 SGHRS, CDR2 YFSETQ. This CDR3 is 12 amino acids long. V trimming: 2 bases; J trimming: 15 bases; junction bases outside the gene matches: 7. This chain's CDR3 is CASSFEREGPFF. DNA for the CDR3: TGCGCCAGCAGCTTTGAACGGGAGGGACCGTTCTTC.

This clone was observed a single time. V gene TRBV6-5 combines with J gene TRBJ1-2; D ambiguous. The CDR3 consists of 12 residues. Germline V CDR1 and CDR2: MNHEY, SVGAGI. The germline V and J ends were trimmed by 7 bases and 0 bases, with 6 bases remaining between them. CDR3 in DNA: TGTGCCAGCACGATAGCTAACTATGGCTACACCTTC. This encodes CASTIANYGYTF.

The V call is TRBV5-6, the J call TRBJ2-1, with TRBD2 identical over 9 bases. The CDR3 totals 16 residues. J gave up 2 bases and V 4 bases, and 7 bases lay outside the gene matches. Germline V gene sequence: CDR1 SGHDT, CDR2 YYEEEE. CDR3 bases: TGTGCCAGCAGCGGAACTAGCGGGCCCGCCTACAATGAGCAGTTCTTC. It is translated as CASSGTSGPAYNEQFF.

The CDR3 DNA is TGTGCCAGCAGGGACAGGGACTCCTATGGCTACACCTTC. It yields the protein CASRDRDSYGYTF. The J gene is TRBJ1-2, the V gene TRBV28; TRBD1 agrees at 8 bases. V lost 6 bases to trimming and J lost 4 bases; unmatched junction nucleotides: 4. The CDR3 spans 13 residues. CDR1 MDHEN and CDR2 SYDVKM come from the germline V gene.

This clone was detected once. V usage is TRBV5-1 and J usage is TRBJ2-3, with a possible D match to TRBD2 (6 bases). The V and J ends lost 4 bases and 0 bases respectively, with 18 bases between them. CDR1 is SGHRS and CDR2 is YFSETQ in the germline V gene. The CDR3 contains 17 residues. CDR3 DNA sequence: TGCGCCAGCAGCCTGGTCCTGACTAGATTTAGCACAGATACGCAGTATTTT. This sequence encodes CASSLVLTRFSTDTQYF. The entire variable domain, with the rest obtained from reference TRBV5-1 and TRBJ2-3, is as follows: KAGVTQTPRYLIKTRGQQVTLSCSPISGHRSVSWYQQTPGQGLQFLFEYFSETQRNKGNFPGRFSGRQFSNSRSEMNVSTLELGDSALYLCASSLVLTRFSTDTQYFGPGTRLTVL.

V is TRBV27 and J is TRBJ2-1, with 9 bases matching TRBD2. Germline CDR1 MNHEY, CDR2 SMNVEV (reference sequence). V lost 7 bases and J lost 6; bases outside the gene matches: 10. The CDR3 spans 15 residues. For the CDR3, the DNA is TGTGCCAGCACCTCTAGCGGGAAGGGACTCAATGAGCAGTTCTTC. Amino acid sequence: CASTSSGKGLNEQFF.

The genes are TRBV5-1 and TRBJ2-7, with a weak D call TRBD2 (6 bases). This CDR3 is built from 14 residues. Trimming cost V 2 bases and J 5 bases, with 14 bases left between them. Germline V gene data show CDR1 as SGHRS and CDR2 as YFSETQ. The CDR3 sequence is CASSFVGSRDEQYF. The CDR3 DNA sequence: TGCGCCAGCAGCTTTGTCGGGAGTAGGGACGAGCAGTACTTC.